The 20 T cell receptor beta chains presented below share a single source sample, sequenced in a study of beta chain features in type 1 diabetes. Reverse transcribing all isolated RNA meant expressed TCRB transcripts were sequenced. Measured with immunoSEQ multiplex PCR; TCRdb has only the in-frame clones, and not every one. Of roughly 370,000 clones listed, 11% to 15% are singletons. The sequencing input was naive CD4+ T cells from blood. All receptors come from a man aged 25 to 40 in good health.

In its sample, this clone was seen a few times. CDR3 amino acids: CAWSTPTLIWENDSNQPQHF. The CDR3 nucleotides read TGTGCCTGGAGTACCCCTACGTTAATCTGGGAGAACGATAGCAATCAGCCCCAGCATTTT. The chain joins TRBV30 to TRBJ1-5; D is uncertain. The CDR3 loop spans 20 amino acids. Germline V gene sequence: CDR1 GTSNPN, CDR2 SVGIG (reference sequence). V lost 2 bases, J lost 0 bases, and 26 bases lay in between.

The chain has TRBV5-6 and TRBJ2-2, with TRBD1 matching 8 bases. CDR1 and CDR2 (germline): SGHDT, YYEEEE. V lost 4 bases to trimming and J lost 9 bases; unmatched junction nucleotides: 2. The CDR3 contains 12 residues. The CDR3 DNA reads TGTGCCAGCAGCCGGGACAGGCGGGAGCTGTTTTTT. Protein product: CASSRDRRELFF. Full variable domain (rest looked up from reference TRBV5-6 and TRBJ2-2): DAGVTQSPTHLIKTRGQQVTLRCSPKSGHDTVSWYQQALGQGPQFIFQYYEEEERQRGNFPDRFSGHQFPNYSSELNVNALLLGDSALYLCASSRDRRELFFGEGSRLTVL.

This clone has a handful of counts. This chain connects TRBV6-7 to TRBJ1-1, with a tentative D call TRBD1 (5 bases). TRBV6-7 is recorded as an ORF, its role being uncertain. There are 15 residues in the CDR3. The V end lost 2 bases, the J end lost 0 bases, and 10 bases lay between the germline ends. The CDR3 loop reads CASSYRGPVNTEAFF. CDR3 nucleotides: TGTGCCAGCAGTTACAGGGGACCGGTGAACACTGAAGCTTTCTTT.

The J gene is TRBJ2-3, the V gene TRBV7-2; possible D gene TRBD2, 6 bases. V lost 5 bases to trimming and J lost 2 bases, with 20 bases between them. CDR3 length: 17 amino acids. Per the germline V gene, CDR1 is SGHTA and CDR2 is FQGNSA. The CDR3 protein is CASSPQGGTPATDTQYF. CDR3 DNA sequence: TGTGCCAGCAGCCCGCAGGGCGGGACCCCAGCCACAGATACGCAGTATTTT.

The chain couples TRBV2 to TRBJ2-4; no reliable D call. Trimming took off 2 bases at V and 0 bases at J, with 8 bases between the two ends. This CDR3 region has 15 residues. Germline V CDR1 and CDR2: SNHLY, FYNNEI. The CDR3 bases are TGTGCCAGCAGTGAAATAGGTCTAGCCAAAAACATTCAGTACTTC. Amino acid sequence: CASSEIGLAKNIQYF.

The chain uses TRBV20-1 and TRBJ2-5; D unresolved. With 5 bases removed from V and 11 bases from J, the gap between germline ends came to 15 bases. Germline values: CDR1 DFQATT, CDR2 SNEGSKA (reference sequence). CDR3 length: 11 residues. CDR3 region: CSARTEVVQYF. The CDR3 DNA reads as TGCAGTGCTCGTACTGAGGTTGTGCAGTACTTC.

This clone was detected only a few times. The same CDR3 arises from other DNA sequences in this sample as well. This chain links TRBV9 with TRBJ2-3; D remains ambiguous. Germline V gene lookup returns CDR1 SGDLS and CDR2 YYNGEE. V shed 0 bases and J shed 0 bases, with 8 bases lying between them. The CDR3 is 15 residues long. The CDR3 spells CASSVEGSSTDTQYF. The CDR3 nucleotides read TGTGCCAGCAGCGTAGAGGGTAGCAGCACAGATACGCAGTATTTT.

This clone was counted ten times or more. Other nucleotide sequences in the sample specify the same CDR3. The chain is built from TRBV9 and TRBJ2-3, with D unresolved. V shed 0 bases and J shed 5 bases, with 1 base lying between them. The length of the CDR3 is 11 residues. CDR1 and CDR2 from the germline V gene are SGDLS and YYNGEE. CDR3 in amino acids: CASSVGDTQYF. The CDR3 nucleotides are TGTGCCAGCAGCGTAGGAGATACGCAGTATTTT.

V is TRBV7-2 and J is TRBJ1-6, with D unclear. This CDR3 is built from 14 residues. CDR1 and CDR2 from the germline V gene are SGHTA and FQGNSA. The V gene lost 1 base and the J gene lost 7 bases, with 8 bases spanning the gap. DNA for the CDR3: TGTGCCAGCAGCTTAGGGACTTTCAATTCACCCCTCCACTTT. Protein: CASSLGTFNSPLHF.

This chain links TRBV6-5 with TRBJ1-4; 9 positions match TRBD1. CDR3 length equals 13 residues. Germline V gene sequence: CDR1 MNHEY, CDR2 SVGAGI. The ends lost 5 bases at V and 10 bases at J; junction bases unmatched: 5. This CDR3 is CASSTGGRVKLFF. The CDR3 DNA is TGTGCCAGCAGTACAGGGGGCAGGGTAAAACTGTTTTTT.

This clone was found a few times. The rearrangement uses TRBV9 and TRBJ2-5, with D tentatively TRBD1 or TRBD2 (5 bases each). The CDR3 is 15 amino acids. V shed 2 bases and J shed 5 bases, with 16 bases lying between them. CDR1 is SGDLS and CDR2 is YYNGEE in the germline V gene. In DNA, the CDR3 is TGTGCCAGCAGCGTTAATGAGGGGAGTCGGGAGACCCAGTACTTC. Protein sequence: CASSVNEGSRETQYF.

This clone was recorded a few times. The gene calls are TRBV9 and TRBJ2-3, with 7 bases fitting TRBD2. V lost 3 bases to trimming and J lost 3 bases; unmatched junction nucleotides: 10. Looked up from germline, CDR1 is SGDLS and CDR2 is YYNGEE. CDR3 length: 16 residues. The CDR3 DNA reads TGTGCCAGCAGCGGGGGAGCGAGACTAGCTACAGATACGCAGTATTTT. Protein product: CASSGGARLATDTQYF. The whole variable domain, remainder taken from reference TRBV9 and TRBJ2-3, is DSGVTQTPKHLITATGQRVTLRCSPRSGDLSVYWYQQSLDQGLQFLIQYYNGEERAKGNILERFSAQQFPDLHSELNLSSLELGDSALYFCASSGGARLATDTQYFGPGTRLTVL.

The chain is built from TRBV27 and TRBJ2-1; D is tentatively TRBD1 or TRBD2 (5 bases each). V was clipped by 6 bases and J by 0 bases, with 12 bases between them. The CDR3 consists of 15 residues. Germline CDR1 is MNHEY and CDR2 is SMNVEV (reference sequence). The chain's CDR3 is CASSRDRSSYNEQFF. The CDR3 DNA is TGTGCCAGCAGCCGGGACCGGAGCTCCTACAATGAGCAGTTCTTC.

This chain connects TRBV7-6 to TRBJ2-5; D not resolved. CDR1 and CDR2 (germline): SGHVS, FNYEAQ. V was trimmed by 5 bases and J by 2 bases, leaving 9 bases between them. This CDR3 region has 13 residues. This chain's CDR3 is CASSVRIQETQYF. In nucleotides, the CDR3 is TGTGCCAGCAGCGTAAGAATACAAGAGACCCAGTACTTC.

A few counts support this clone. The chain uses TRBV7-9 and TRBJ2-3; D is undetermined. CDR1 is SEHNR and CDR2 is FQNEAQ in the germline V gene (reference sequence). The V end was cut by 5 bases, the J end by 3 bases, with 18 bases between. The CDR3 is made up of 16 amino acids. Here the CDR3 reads CASSNLPGGWTDTQYF. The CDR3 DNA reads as TGTGCCAGCAGCAACCTGCCCGGCGGATGGACAGATACGCAGTATTTT.

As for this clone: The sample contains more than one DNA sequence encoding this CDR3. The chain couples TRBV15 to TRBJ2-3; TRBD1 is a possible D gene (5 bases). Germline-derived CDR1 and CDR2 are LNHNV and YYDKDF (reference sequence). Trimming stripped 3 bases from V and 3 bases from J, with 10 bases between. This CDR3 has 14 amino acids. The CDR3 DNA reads TGTGCCACCAGCAGGGCAGGGTCTACAGATACGCAGTATTTT. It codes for CATSRAGSTDTQYF.

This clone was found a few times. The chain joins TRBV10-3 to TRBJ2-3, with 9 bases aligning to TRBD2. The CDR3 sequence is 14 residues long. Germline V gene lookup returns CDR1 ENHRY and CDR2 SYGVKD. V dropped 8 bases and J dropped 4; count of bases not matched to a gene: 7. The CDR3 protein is CAIDSGGLSDTQYF. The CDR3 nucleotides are TGTGCCATCGACAGCGGGGGGCTGTCAGATACGCAGTATTTT.

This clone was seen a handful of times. The CDR3 region is CASSFGTVSYNEQFF. The CDR3, as DNA: TGTGCCAGCAGCTTTGGGACAGTCTCCTACAATGAGCAGTTCTTC. V and J are TRBV7-2 and TRBJ2-1, with 7 bases identical to TRBD1. CDR3 size: 15 residues. After removal of 3 bases from V and 0 bases from J, the junction contained 2 bases not matched to a gene. CDR1 is SGHTA and CDR2 is FQGNSA in the germline V gene.

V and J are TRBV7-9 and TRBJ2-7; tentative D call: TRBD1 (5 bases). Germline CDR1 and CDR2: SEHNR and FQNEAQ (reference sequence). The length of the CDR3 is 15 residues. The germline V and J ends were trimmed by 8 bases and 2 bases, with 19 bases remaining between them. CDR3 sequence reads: CASGTALGRAYEQYF. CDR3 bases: TGTGCCAGCGGCACGGCATTGGGCAGGGCCTACGAGCAGTACTTC.

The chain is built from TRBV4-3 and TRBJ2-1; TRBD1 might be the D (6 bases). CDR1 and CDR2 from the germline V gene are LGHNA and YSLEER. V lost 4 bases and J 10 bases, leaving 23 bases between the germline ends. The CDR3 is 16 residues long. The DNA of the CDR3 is TGCGCCAGCAGCCGAGCGGCGGCGGCAGGGGATCAGGAGCAGTTCTTC. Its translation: CASSRAAAAGDQEQFF.